Below are 24 T cell receptor beta chains sequenced from a single sample in a study of T-cell reconstitution after alpha-beta-depleted transplantation in children. Library preparation (for TCRbeta) was performed with unique molecular identifiers. From the PCR reads, TCRdb called clonotypes with MiXCR, one entry per CDR3 protein. The table lists fewer than 550,000 distinct CDR3 sequences, roughly 11% of them singletons. The sequencing here drew on PBMCs, mostly from graft donor cells, taken 180 days after TCRalphabeta/CD19-depleted stem cell transplant. These receptors all come from a female patient aged 2-9 years who had a stem cell transplant for aplastic anemia, so the T cells may come from the graft donor.

This clonotype showed up just a few times. The chain has TRBV12-3 or TRBV12-4 and TRBJ2-7; D unclear. Trimming shortened V by 2 bases and J by 1 base, and 9 bases separated the two germline ends. The CDR3 sequence is 14 residues long. In DNA, the CDR3 is TGTGCCAGCAGTTTAACCTACGGGTCCTACGAGCAGTACTTC. As protein: CASSLTYGSYEQYF.

In its sample, this clonotype was seen many times. CDR3 coding DNA: TGTGCCAGCAGTTGGGGTTGGGCGGGGGAGCAGTACGTC. Translating gives CASSWGWAGEQYV. The rearrangement joins TRBV12-3 or TRBV12-4 to TRBJ2-7; D perhaps matches TRBD2 (6 bases). This CDR3 region has 13 residues. The V and J ends lost 4 bases and 7 bases respectively, with 14 bases between them.

The rearrangement links TRBV5-1 to TRBJ2-7, with 10 bases lining up with TRBD1. Germline V gives CDR1 SGHRS, CDR2 YFSETQ. This CDR3 comprises 16 residues. Trimming cost V 3 bases and J 7 bases; bases outside gene matches: 13. The CDR3 bases are TGCGCCAGCAGCTATAGAACCGGGACAGGGGTGGGTGAGCAGTACTTC. Translated: CASSYRTGTGVGEQYF.

This chain connects TRBV20-1 to TRBJ1-3; tentative D call: TRBD1 (5 bases). CDR1 is DFQATT and CDR2 is SNEGSKA in the germline V gene (reference sequence). The V and J ends lost 5 bases and 4 bases respectively, with 12 bases between them. This CDR3 comprises 13 residues. The CDR3 loop reads CSAPGTAGNTIYF. In nucleotides, the CDR3 is TGCAGTGCTCCGGGGACTGCCGGAAACACCATATATTTT.

This clonotype was counted between two and nine times. The chain combines TRBV15 with TRBJ1-1; D possibly corresponds to TRBD1 (6 bases). V was clipped by 5 bases and J by 1 base, with 11 bases between them. The germline V gene encodes CDR1 LNHNV and CDR2 YYDKDF (reference sequence). This CDR3 has 14 residues. Written as DNA, the CDR3 is TGTGCCACCAGCCTAGACAGGTCGAACACTGAAGCTTTCTTT. It is translated as CATSLDRSNTEAFF.

The chain links TRBV15 to TRBJ2-3; the D gene is possibly TRBD2 (5 bases). The germline gives CDR1 LNHNV, CDR2 YYDKDF (reference sequence). The CDR3 covers 15 residues. The V and J ends lost 5 bases and 0 bases respectively, with 12 bases between them. The CDR3 nucleotides are TGTGCCACCAGCGTACGGGGAACTAGCACAGATACGCAGTATTTT. Translated: CATSVRGTSTDTQYF.

This clonotype was found a few times. The rearrangement links TRBV3-1 to TRBJ2-2; a weak D match, TRBD2 (7 bases). V shed 4 bases and J shed 0 bases, with 15 bases lying between them. The CDR3 has 17 amino acids. Germline CDR1 reads LGHDT; CDR2 reads YNNKEL (reference sequence). In nucleotides, the CDR3 is TGTGCCAGCAGCCTAAGGGGGGGCCGAACGAACACCGGGGAGCTGTTTTTT. It encodes CASSLRGGRTNTGELFF.

This clonotype was counted a few times. The chain links TRBV15 to TRBJ1-5, with no clear D. The V end was cut by 0 bases, the J end by 0 bases, with 12 bases between. Germline V gene lookup returns CDR1 LNHNV and CDR2 YYDKDF (reference sequence). There are 17 residues in the CDR3. The CDR3 sequence is CATSRDPAALSNQPQHF. In DNA, the CDR3 is TGTGCCACCAGCAGAGATCCGGCAGCCCTTAGCAATCAGCCCCAGCATTTT.

This clonotype was seen only a few times. The chain combines TRBV18 with TRBJ2-3; D gene uncertain. Per germline, CDR1 KGHSH and CDR2 LQKENI. V shed 3 bases and J shed 0 bases, with 7 bases lying between them. The CDR3 spans 14 residues. The CDR3 is CASSPFTSTDTQYF. In DNA form, the CDR3 reads TGTGCCAGCTCACCCTTTACTAGCACAGATACGCAGTATTTT. Full variable domain (outside the CDR3, taken from reference TRBV18 and TRBJ2-3): NAGVMQNPRHLVRRRGQEARLRCSPMKGHSHVYWYRQLPEEGLKFMVYLQKENIIDESGMPKERFSAEFPKEGPSILRIQQVVRGDSAAYFCASSPFTSTDTQYFGPGTRLTVL.

This clonotype showed up just a few times. The rearrangement links TRBV20-1 to TRBJ2-1, with 13 bases matching TRBD2. Germline V gives CDR1 DFQATT, CDR2 SNEGSKA (reference sequence). J lost 8 bases, V lost 5 bases, and 6 bases had no gene match. The CDR3 covers 14 residues. As DNA, the CDR3 is TGCAGTGCTTCCGGACTAGCGGGAGCGGATGAGCAGTTCTTC. It translates to CSASGLAGADEQFF.

The V and J genes are TRBV20-1 and TRBJ2-7; a possible D gene is TRBD2 (6 bases). CDR1 is DFQATT and CDR2 is SNEGSKA in the germline V gene (reference sequence). V lost 3 bases to trimming and J lost 5 bases, with 11 bases between them. This CDR3 is built from 12 residues. CDR3 DNA: TGCAGTGCTAGGGAGGAGGGGAACGAGCAGTACTTC. Translating it yields CSAREEGNEQYF.

The genes are TRBV29-1 and TRBJ1-2, with a tentative D call TRBD1 (6 bases). The germline V gene encodes CDR1 SQVTM and CDR2 ANQGSEA. The CDR3 contains 12 residues. V shed 3 bases and J shed 5 bases, with 10 bases lying between them. The CDR3 region has the DNA TGCAGCGTTGATCACAGGGCGTATGGCTACACCTTC. It specifies CSVDHRAYGYTF. The complete variable domain, with remaining parts taken from reference TRBV29-1 and TRBJ1-2, reads SAVISQKPSRDICQRGTSLTIQCQVDSQVTMMFWYRQQPGQSLTLIATANQGSEATYESGFVIDKFPISRPNLTFSTLTVSNMSPEDSSIYLCSVDHRAYGYTFGSGTRLTVV.

This clonotype was picked up a small number of times. The chain has TRBV15 and TRBJ2-5; tentative D call: TRBD2 (5 bases). CDR3 length: 17 amino acids. Germline-derived CDR1 and CDR2 are LNHNV and YYDKDF (reference sequence). The V and J ends lost 2 bases and 4 bases respectively, with 20 bases between them. The CDR3 coding sequence is TGTGCCACCAGCAGAACGGCACGGGAAGGGCGTTTAGAGACCCAGTACTTC. Translation: CATSRTAREGRLETQYF.

The V call is TRBV3-1, the J call TRBJ2-3; TRBD1 matches at 7 bases. There are 15 residues in the CDR3. Germline-derived CDR1 and CDR2 are LGHDT and YNNKEL (reference sequence). V shed 5 bases, J shed 1 base, and the junction held 6 bases outside the gene matches. The CDR3 sequence is CASSFVGTGTDTQYF. In nucleotides, the CDR3 is TGTGCCAGCAGCTTCGTCGGGACAGGCACAGATACGCAGTATTTT.

This clonotype was observed many times. J is TRBJ2-7 and V is TRBV9; D remains ambiguous. With 3 bases removed from V and 0 bases from J, the gap between germline ends came to 16 bases. The CDR3 totals 16 residues. The V gene's germline CDR1 is SGDLS and CDR2 YYNGEE. CDR3 bases: TGTGCCAGCAGCGATCAGCCAGGTGTCAGCTCCTACGAGCAGTACGTC. Translated: CASSDQPGVSSYEQYV.

The J gene is TRBJ1-4, the V gene TRBV24-1; possible D gene TRBD1, 5 bases. This CDR3 is built from 17 residues. The germline V gene encodes CDR1 KGHDR and CDR2 SFDVKD. V was clipped by 3 bases and J by 7 bases, with 20 bases between them. The CDR3 nucleotides are TGTGCCACCAGTGATCGGGACTCCCCCGCTACGGGTGAAAAACTGTTTTTT. This gives the protein CATSDRDSPATGEKLFF.

The chain couples TRBV5-1 to TRBJ2-1, with D maybe TRBD2 (6 bases). V lost 4 bases, J lost 7 bases, and 12 bases lay in between. Germline loops: CDR1 SGHRS, CDR2 YFSETQ. CDR3 size: 13 residues. The CDR3 region is CASSPDAGNEQFF. The CDR3 nucleotides are TGCGCCAGCAGCCCGGACGCGGGAAATGAGCAGTTCTTC. The full variable domain, rest sourced from reference TRBV5-1 and TRBJ2-1, is KAGVTQTPRYLIKTRGQQVTLSCSPISGHRSVSWYQQTPGQGLQFLFEYFSETQRNKGNFPGRFSGRQFSNSRSEMNVSTLELGDSALYLCASSPDAGNEQFFGPGTRLTVL.

The genes are TRBV24-1 and TRBJ1-5, with no clear D. The V end lost 6 bases, the J end lost 4 bases, and 6 bases lay between the germline ends. CDR3 length: 12 residues. Germline loops: CDR1 KGHDR, CDR2 SFDVKD. CDR3 residues: CATSKENQPQHF. The CDR3 DNA is TGTGCCACCAGTAAAGAAAATCAGCCCCAGCATTTT.

This clonotype was detected ten times or more. The rearrangement links TRBV20-1 to TRBJ2-2, with 11 bases that match TRBD2. This CDR3 spans 16 amino acids. V was pared by 3 bases and J by 4 bases, with 7 bases of the junction left unmatched. Looked up from germline, CDR1 is DFQATT and CDR2 is SNEGSKA (reference sequence). The CDR3 bases are TGCAGTGCTAGGCCTAGACTAGCGGGACGCACCGGGGAGCTGTTTTTT. The encoded protein is CSARPRLAGRTGELFF.

This clonotype showed up just a few times. This chain connects TRBV6-1 to TRBJ2-7; D ambiguous. The germline V gene has CDR1 MNHNS and CDR2 SASEGT. With 6 bases removed from V and 0 bases from J, the gap between germline ends came to 18 bases. The CDR3 is made up of 16 amino acids. The CDR3 reads CASRSNTPLNSYEQYF. The CDR3 DNA reads TGTGCCAGCAGGAGCAATACTCCACTCAACTCCTACGAGCAGTACTTC.

V gene TRBV7-9 combines with J gene TRBJ2-7; no firm D call. Trimming pared 7 bases from V and 5 bases from J, leaving 12 bases between. The CDR3 sequence is 12 residues long. Germline loops: CDR1 SEHNR, CDR2 FQNEAQ (reference sequence). This chain's CDR3 is CASTGPSDEQYF. CDR3 nucleotide sequence: TGTGCCAGCACCGGACCCTCAGACGAGCAGTACTTC. Combining the CDR3 with reference TRBV7-9 and TRBJ2-7 gives the whole variable domain DTGVSQNPRHKITKRGQNVTFRCDPISEHNRLYWYRQTLGQGPEFLTYFQNEAQLEKSRLLSDRFSAERPKGSFSTLEIQRTEQGDSAMYLCASTGPSDEQYFGPGTRLTVT.

This clonotype was counted only a few times. The gene calls are TRBV5-1 and TRBJ2-3; tentatively, D is TRBD1 or TRBD2 (5 bases each). From germline, CDR1 is SGHRS and CDR2 YFSETQ. The CDR3 totals 14 residues. V was trimmed by 0 bases and J by 4 bases, leaving 9 bases between them. The CDR3 loop reads CASSLEGRADTQYF. CDR3 sequence (DNA): TGCGCCAGCAGCTTGGAGGGACGGGCAGATACGCAGTATTTT.

The J gene is TRBJ2-1, the V gene TRBV12-3 or TRBV12-4, with D possibly called TRBD1 or TRBD2 (5 bases each). With 6 bases removed from V and 3 bases from J, the gap between germline ends came to 15 bases. The CDR3 length is 15 residues. This CDR3 reads CASRRDLSDYNEQFF. The CDR3 bases are TGTGCCAGCAGGAGGGACCTCTCGGACTACAATGAGCAGTTCTTC.

The rearrangement joins TRBV30 to TRBJ2-7; TRBD1 aligns across 8 bases. V dropped 2 bases and J dropped 4; count of bases not matched to a gene: 7. Germline V lookup: CDR1 GTSNPN, CDR2 SVGIG (reference sequence). The CDR3 consists of 14 residues. In DNA, the CDR3 is TGTGCCTGGAGTCAATTTTGGACAGGGTACGAGCAGTACTTC. It encodes CAWSQFWTGYEQYF.